This T cell receptor beta chain emerged from a study of T cell responses to AZD1222 COVID-19 vaccine. TCRdb's copy holds only in-frame clones and misses some; the assay was immunoSEQ multiplex PCR. The sample records 150,000 or so clones, about 90% being singletons. The CDR3 loop spans 14 amino acids. Germline V CDR1 and CDR2: SGHDT, YYEEEE. V lost 5 bases and J lost 3; bases outside the gene matches: 5. The receptor's source is an adult who received the AZD1222 COVID-19 vaccine. Sample: peripheral blood, taken 28 days after the second AZD1222 dose. The V and J genes are TRBV5-6 and TRBJ2-3; TRBD1 agrees at 8 bases. CDR3 bases: TGTGCCAGCAGAAAGCGACAGGGGACAGATACGCAGTATTTT. Its translation: CASRKRQGTDTQYF.